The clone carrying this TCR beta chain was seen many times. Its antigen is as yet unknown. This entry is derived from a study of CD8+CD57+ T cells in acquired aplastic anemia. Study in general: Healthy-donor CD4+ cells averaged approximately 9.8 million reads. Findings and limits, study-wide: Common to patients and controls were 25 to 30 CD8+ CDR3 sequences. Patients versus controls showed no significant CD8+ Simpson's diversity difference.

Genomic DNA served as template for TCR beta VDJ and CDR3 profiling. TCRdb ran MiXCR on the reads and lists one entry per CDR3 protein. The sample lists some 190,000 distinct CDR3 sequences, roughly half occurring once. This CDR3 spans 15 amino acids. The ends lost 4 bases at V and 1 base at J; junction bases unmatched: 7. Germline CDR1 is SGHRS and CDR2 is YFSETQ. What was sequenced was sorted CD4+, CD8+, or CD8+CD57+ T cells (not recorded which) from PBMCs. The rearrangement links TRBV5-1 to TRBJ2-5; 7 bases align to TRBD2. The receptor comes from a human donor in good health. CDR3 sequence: CASSALSSGQETQYF. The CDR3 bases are TGCGCCAGCAGCGCACTTTCTAGCGGCCAAGAGACCCAGTACTTC.